The rows below give T cell receptor beta chains drawn from one sample of a study of blood T cells in healthy people across ages. TCRdb reanalysed the 5' RACE reads using MiXCR and keeps one entry per CDR3 protein. This sample has about 1 million distinct CDR3 sequences, with around 43% found just once. The sample consisted of blood. All receptors derive from a woman aged 60-70 years in good health. CDR3s include the opening cysteine and the closing phenylalanine or tryptophan. The D gene is left open where the match is weak. Not every row has a clone size; where given, it reads once, few, many or a size class.

j_gene,abundance,d_gene,v_gene,CDR3aa,CDR3nt
TRBJ2-3,NA,TRBD2,TRBV24-1,CATSTSGPTDTQYF,TGTGCCACCTCAACTAGCGGCCCCACAGATACGCAGTATTTT
TRBJ2-7,few,NA,TRBV6-1,CASSELFIPSYEQYF,TGTGCCAGCAGTGAACTTTTCATACCTTCCTACGAGCAGTACTTC
TRBJ1-4,NA,NA,TRBV20-1,CSASALVTGDEKLFF,TGCAGTGCTAGTGCTTTGGTGACGGGGGATGAAAAACTGTTTTTT
TRBJ2-5,NA,NA,TRBV12-3/TRBV12-4,CASSSAGAAETQYF,TGTGCCAGCAGTTCCGCGGGGGCTGCAGAGACCCAGTACTTC
TRBJ1-4,NA,NA,TRBV5-1,CASSPSGDYEKLFF,TGCGCCAGCAGCCCATCCGGGGATTACGAAAAACTGTTTTTT
TRBJ2-1,NA,TRBD2,TRBV5-1,CASSTGTSEGNEQFF,TGCGCCAGCAGCACCGGGACTAGCGAAGGGAATGAGCAGTTCTTC
TRBJ2-1,NA,NA,TRBV25-1,CASSILNNEQFF,TGTGCCAGCAGCATATTAAACAATGAGCAGTTCTTC
TRBJ1-2,few,NA,TRBV27,CASSPGAVNYGYTF,TGTGCCAGCAGTCCCGGGGCGGTGAACTATGGCTACACCTTC
TRBJ2-1,NA,NA,TRBV24-1,CATSDPRTGSSSEQFF,TGTGCCACCAGTGATCCCCGCACCGGGAGTTCTAGTGAGCAGTTCTTC
TRBJ2-1,NA,NA,TRBV12-3/TRBV12-4,CASSIYGDEQFF,TGTGCCAGTTCAATTTATGGGGATGAGCAGTTCTTC
TRBJ2-5,NA,NA,TRBV2,CASSGTFLGLQETQYF,TGTGCCAGCAGTGGAACCTTCCTCGGTCTGCAAGAGACCCAGTACTTC
TRBJ2-1,NA,TRBD2,TRBV20-1,CSARVAGAEQFF,TGCAGTGCTAGAGTAGCGGGAGCTGAGCAGTTCTTC
TRBJ2-5,many,NA,TRBV3-1,CASTIAGSQTQYF,TGTGCCAGCACCATCGCGGGGTCCCAGACCCAGTACTTC
TRBJ2-5,many,TRBD2,TRBV29-1,CSVDLAGVGEQYF,TGCAGCGTTGATCTAGCGGGAGTTGGGGAGCAGTACTTC
TRBJ2-1,once,NA,TRBV12-3/TRBV12-4,CAIKGLAHHPSKQFF,TGTGCCATCAAAGGATTGGCGCACCACCCGTCCAAGCAGTTCTTC
TRBJ2-6,few,TRBD1,TRBV7-9,CASSSWTGRSGANVLTF,TGTGCCAGCAGCTCCTGGACAGGCCGCTCTGGGGCCAACGTCCTGACTTTC
TRBJ2-1,NA,NA,TRBV10-3,CAISESFNEQFF,TGTGCCATCAGTGAGTCCTTCAATGAGCAGTTCTTC
TRBJ2-7,few,TRBD1,TRBV29-1,CSIKGASSGGLKHEQYF,TGCAGCATAAAGGGAGCGAGTTCAGGGGGCCTTAAGCACGAGCAGTACTTC
TRBJ2-5,NA,NA,TRBV18,CASTPVVRETQYF,TGTGCCAGCACACCAGTCGTACGAGAGACCCAGTACTTC
TRBJ2-3,NA,TRBD2,TRBV20-1,CSASVLAKSTDTQYF,TGCAGTGCCAGCGTACTAGCGAAGAGCACAGATACGCAGTATTTT
TRBJ2-7,NA,TRBD2,TRBV6-1,CATAGLAGGGEQYF,TGTGCCACAGCAGGACTAGCGGGAGGCGGAGAGCAGTACTTC
TRBJ1-5,once,TRBD1,TRBV20-1,CSAREGTGWYGQPQHF,TGCAGTGCTAGAGAAGGGACAGGGTGGTACGGCCAGCCCCAGCATTTT
TRBJ2-3,NA,NA,TRBV11-2,CASSSHTVLGTDTQYF,TGTGCCAGCAGCTCACACACCGTTCTCGGCACAGATACGCAGTATTTT
TRBJ2-1,NA,TRBD2,TRBV3-1,CASSLSGSDYNEQFF,TGTGCCAGCAGCCTTAGCGGGAGTGACTACAATGAGCAGTTCTTC
TRBJ2-5,NA,NA,TRBV12-3/TRBV12-4,CASSFRGSEEAQYF,TGTGCCAGCAGTTTTAGAGGGAGTGAAGAGGCCCAGTACTTC
TRBJ2-4,NA,TRBD1,TRBV7-9,CASSLGQRKNIQYF,TGTGCCAGCAGCTTGGGACAGCGGAAAAACATTCAGTACTTC
TRBJ2-7,once,NA,TRBV5-1,CASSPGRGDYEQYF,TGCGCCAGCAGCCCTGGCAGGGGCGATTACGAGCAGTACTTC
TRBJ2-1,NA,TRBD1,TRBV6-5,CASSSDRGIYNEQFF,TGTGCCAGCAGTTCGGACAGGGGGATCTACAATGAGCAGTTCTTC
TRBJ1-4,NA,TRBD1,TRBV24-1,CATRDRGHFEKLFF,TGTGCCACCAGGGACAGGGGGCACTTTGAAAAACTGTTTTTT
TRBJ2-7,NA,TRBD2,TRBV29-1,CSVAGTSGGYEQYF,TGCAGCGTTGCAGGGACTAGCGGGGGCTACGAGCAGTACTTC
TRBJ2-7,NA,NA,TRBV7-9,CASDIGASSYEQYF,TGTGCCAGTGACATTGGGGCTAGCTCCTACGAGCAGTACTTC
TRBJ2-1,NA,TRBD2,TRBV6-5,CASSYSIAGGPNEQFF,TGTGCCAGCAGTTACTCAATAGCGGGAGGGCCCAATGAGCAGTTCTTC
TRBJ1-2,NA,NA,TRBV4-1,CASSQDPTGIGGYTF,TGCGCCAGCAGCCAAGATCCTACGGGTATCGGTGGCTACACCTTC
TRBJ2-1,NA,TRBD2,TRBV5-1,CATGRGADIYNEQFF,TGCGCCACCGGGAGGGGGGCGGATATCTACAATGAGCAGTTCTTC
TRBJ2-7,many,NA,TRBV4-1,CASSQVTGSSYEQYF,TGCGCCAGCAGCCAAGTCACAGGATCCTCCTACGAGCAGTACTTC
TRBJ2-1,few,TRBD2,TRBV4-2,CASSQVAGAAYNEQFF,TGTGCCAGCAGCCAAGTAGCGGGAGCAGCCTACAATGAGCAGTTCTTC
TRBJ2-2,NA,TRBD2,TRBV9,CASSVGAGVNTGELFF,TGTGCCAGCAGCGTAGGGGCGGGAGTGAACACCGGGGAGCTGTTTTTT
TRBJ2-2,NA,NA,TRBV5-1,CASSLRALNTGELFF,TGCGCCAGCAGCTTGAGGGCGCTGAACACCGGGGAGCTGTTTTTT
TRBJ2-5,few,NA,TRBV6-5,CASSYSGGQQETQYF,TGTGCCAGCAGTTATTCGGGCGGACAGCAAGAGACCCAGTACTTC
TRBJ2-3,few,NA,TRBV15,CATRAGWEADTQYF,TGTGCCACCAGGGCAGGCTGGGAGGCAGATACGCAGTATTTT
TRBJ1-5,NA,NA,TRBV9,CASSATGYSNQPQHF,TGTGCCAGCAGCGCCACAGGGTATAGCAATCAGCCCCAGCATTTT
TRBJ2-3,NA,TRBD1,TRBV7-6,CASSPAGTGVNTQYF,TGTGCCAGCAGCCCAGCCGGGACAGGGGTGAATACGCAGTATTTT
TRBJ2-1,NA,NA,TRBV5-1,CASSSGRGYNEQFF,TGCGCCAGCAGCTCTGGACGGGGCTACAATGAGCAGTTCTTC
TRBJ1-5,NA,TRBD1,TRBV7-9,CASSPKLTGGPPHNQPQHF,TGTGCCAGCAGCCCCAAGTTGACAGGGGGCCCCCCCCACAATCAGCCCCAGCATTTT
TRBJ2-7,NA,TRBD1,TRBV6-2/TRBV6-3,CASSATGTAIYEQYF,TGTGCCAGCAGTGCCACCGGGACAGCTATCTACGAGCAGTACTTC
TRBJ2-3,NA,NA,TRBV29-1,CSVEISRSFGRSDMQYF,TGCAGCGTTGAAATCTCTAGGTCATTCGGCCGTTCAGATATGCAGTATTTT
TRBJ1-4,NA,NA,TRBV5-1,CASSAQTGLNEKLFF,TGCGCCAGCAGCGCCCAAACAGGGCTGAATGAAAAACTGTTTTTT
TRBJ2-7,NA,TRBD2,TRBV20-1,CSARVGGGTSAYEQYF,TGCAGTGCTAGAGTAGGAGGCGGGACTAGCGCCTACGAGCAGTACTTC
TRBJ1-1,NA,NA,TRBV5-8,CASSFTPGQRTEAFF,TGTGCCAGCAGTTTCACCCCCGGACAACGGACTGAAGCTTTCTTT
TRBJ2-7,few,NA,TRBV19,CATTGTYEQYF,TGTGCCACAACAGGGACCTACGAGCAGTACTTC